A single sample gave rise to the 14 T cell receptor beta chains below, sequenced in a study of cytomegalovirus exposure and HLA in healthy donors. Amplification used 60 Vbeta primers and 13 Jbeta primers. The table came from immunoSEQ multiplex PCR; TCRdb's copy has only in-frame clones and leaves some out. The repertoire holds roughly 120,000 clones, with around 70% as singletons. The specimen was PBMCs. The receptors originated from an older woman in good health and CMV-seropositive.

The gene calls are TRBV7-9 and TRBJ1-1; TRBD1 is a possible D gene (5 bases). Germline loops: CDR1 SEHNR, CDR2 FQNEAQ (reference sequence). The CDR3 extends over 18 amino acids. V lost 1 base and J 0 bases, leaving 18 bases between the germline ends. This CDR3 is CASSLEAGLDPMNTEAFF. The CDR3 DNA reads TGTGCCAGCAGCTTAGAGGCAGGGCTCGACCCTATGAACACTGAAGCTTTCTTT.

This CDR3 reads CATTPGDQPQHF. The CDR3 bases are TGTGCCACCACCCCAGGGGATCAGCCCCAGCATTTT. The rearrangement links TRBV10-3 to TRBJ1-5, with D perhaps TRBD1 (6 bases). This CDR3 spans 12 amino acids. The germline V gene has CDR1 ENHRY and CDR2 SYGVKD. The germline V and J ends were trimmed by 10 bases and 5 bases, with 12 bases remaining between them.

CDR3 in DNA: TGTGCCAGCTCACCCTTGGGACAGGGATCGAACACTGAAGCTTTCTTT. This translates into CASSPLGQGSNTEAFF. V usage is TRBV18 and J usage is TRBJ1-1; 9 bases fit TRBD1. Unmatched junction bases numbered 6, after V lost 3 bases and J lost 1 base. This CDR3 is 16 amino acids long. CDR1 and CDR2 (germline): KGHSH, LQKENI.

In its sample, this clone was seen once. This chain uses TRBV27 with TRBJ1-6; TRBD1 might be the D (5 bases). The ends were cut back, 5 bases at V and 2 bases at J, with 10 bases in the middle. This CDR3 has 15 amino acids. Germline V CDR1 and CDR2: MNHEY, SMNVEV (reference sequence). The CDR3 DNA reads TGTGCCAGCAGTGCGGGGGGGACCTATAATTCACCCCTCCACTTT. Amino acid sequence: CASSAGGTYNSPLHF.

This chain joins TRBV5-5 and TRBJ2-1, with D possibly TRBD2 on 5 matching bases. V lost 1 base to trimming and J lost 9 bases, with 14 bases between them. Looked up from germline, CDR1 is SGHKS and CDR2 is YYEKEE (reference sequence). The CDR3 spans 14 residues. CDR3: CASSLRLAWGEQFF. CDR3 in DNA: TGTGCCAGCAGCTTGAGGCTAGCATGGGGTGAGCAGTTCTTC.

This chain links TRBV2 with TRBJ1-5; no firm D call. Trimming removed 2 bases at V and 2 bases at J, with 10 bases between. The CDR3 extends over 15 amino acids. CDR1 is SNHLY, CDR2 FYNNEI, per germline. The CDR3 DNA follows: TGTGCCAGCAGTGAAACTAATCGGGGCAATCAGCCCCAGCATTTT. Translated, it gives CASSETNRGNQPQHF. Together with reference TRBV2 and TRBJ1-5, the CDR3 gives the full variable domain: EPEVTQTPSHQVTQMGQEVILRCVPISNHLYFYWYRQILGQKVEFLVSFYNNEISEKSEIFDDQFSVERPDGSNFTLKIRSTKLEDSAMYFCASSETNRGNQPQHFGDGTRLSIL.

The genes are TRBV7-9 and TRBJ1-3, with D uncertain. Germline assignment: CDR1 SEHNR and CDR2 FQNEAQ (reference sequence). This CDR3 has 14 amino acids. V was pared by 1 base and J by 9 bases, with 13 bases between. CDR3 coding DNA: TGTGCCAGCAGCTTAGGCAGGCTTGCTGGCACCATATATTTT. It yields the protein CASSLGRLAGTIYF.

V gene TRBV2 combines with J gene TRBJ1-1, with 7 bases matching TRBD1. J gave up 0 bases and V 7 bases, and 5 bases lay outside the gene matches. CDR3 length: 14 amino acids. Germline V gives CDR1 SNHLY, CDR2 FYNNEI. CDR3 bases: TGTGCCAGCAACCAGGGACAGCTGAACACTGAAGCTTTCTTT. This codes for CASNQGQLNTEAFF.

The gene calls are TRBV30 and TRBJ2-3; 10 bases agree with TRBD2. The CDR3 is 14 amino acids. The J segment lost 5 bases and the V segment lost 3 bases, leaving 5 bases of the junction unmatched. The germline V gene encodes CDR1 GTSNPN and CDR2 SVGIG (reference sequence). The CDR3 protein is CAWSAGTSVDTQYF. Here the CDR3 DNA reads TGTGCCTGGAGCGCCGGGACTAGCGTAGATACGCAGTATTTT.

The J gene is TRBJ1-4, the V gene TRBV4-2, with D possibly TRBD1 on 6 matching bases. Germline V gene lookup returns CDR1 LGHNA and CDR2 YNFKEQ. Trimming took 0 bases from V and 8 from J, leaving 10 bases between them. The CDR3 is 14 amino acids. The CDR3 loop reads CASSQDQGNEKLFF. In DNA, the CDR3 is TGTGCCAGCAGCCAAGACCAGGGGAACGAAAAACTGTTTTTT.

This chain joins TRBV10-2 and TRBJ1-3; no clear D. V lost 3 bases, J lost 0 bases, and 6 bases lay in between. This CDR3 is built from 14 residues. Germline loops: CDR1 WSHSY, CDR2 SAAADI. The CDR3 bases are TGCGCCAGCAGTGAACTGTACTCTGGAAACACCATATATTTT. Translating gives CASSELYSGNTIYF.

This chain joins TRBV29-1 and TRBJ2-5; no definite D call. The CDR3 is made up of 13 amino acids. Trimming pared 7 bases from V and 2 bases from J, leaving 14 bases between. Germline V gene lookup returns CDR1 SQVTM and CDR2 ANQGSEA. Here the CDR3 DNA reads TGCAGCGGGTGGCACCAGAATCAAGAGACCCAGTACTTC. It codes for CSGWHQNQETQYF. Full variable domain (missing parts from reference TRBV29-1 and TRBJ2-5): SAVISQKPSRDICQRGTSLTIQCQVDSQVTMMFWYRQQPGQSLTLIATANQGSEATYESGFVIDKFPISRPNLTFSTLTVSNMSPEDSSIYLCSGWHQNQETQYFGPGTRLLVL.

J is TRBJ2-5 and V is TRBV11-2; D not certain. CDR1 and CDR2 (germline): SGHAT, FQNNGV. Trimming removed 5 bases from V and 5 bases from J, with 6 bases in between. This CDR3 contains 11 residues. CDR3 in amino acids: CASSLRETQYF. The CDR3 nucleotides are TGTGCCAGCAGCCTCCGGGAGACCCAGTACTTC.

This clone has a handful of counts. The sample carries other DNA sequences with the same CDR3. The chain is built from TRBV7-2 and TRBJ1-2, with D unresolved. The V gene's germline CDR1 is SGHTA and CDR2 FQGNSA. CDR3 length: 11 residues. Deletions cut 5 bases from V and 7 bases from J, with 8 bases between. The CDR3 DNA follows: TGTGCCAGCAGCCTAGGAGGTGGCTACACCTTC. Its translation: CASSLGGGYTF.